Listed below are T cell receptor beta chains from one sample, sequenced in a study of PD-L1 blockade in urothelial cancer. The data were produced by immunoSEQ multiplex PCR, yet TCRdb's version contains in-frame clones alone and is incomplete. The sample lists around 70,000 clones, roughly 84% occurring once. Sequences were derived from PBMCs, sampled around atezolizumab (anti-PD-L1) treatment. The receptors originated from an older woman with urothelial cancer. The CDR3 runs from the conserved cysteine through the conserved F or W. The order of the fields is D gene, J gene, V gene, clone size, CDR3 protein, CDR3 DNA. The D gene is left open where the match is weak. Where a row states a size, it is once, few, many or the class of an expanded clone; other rows omit it.

D: NA
J: TRBJ2-1
V: TRBV9
size: NA
CDR3: CASSVGLEYNEQFF
DNA: TGTGCCAGCAGCGTAGGGCTAGAATACAATGAGCAGTTCTTC

D: NA
J: TRBJ2-7
V: TRBV27
size: NA
CDR3: CASSFPGGHRLLGEQYF
DNA: TGTGCCAGCAGCTTCCCGGGGGGACACCGGCTTTTGGGGGAGCAGTACTTC

D: TRBD1
J: TRBJ2-7
V: TRBV5-6
size: NA
CDR3: CASSLGDRYNEQYF
DNA: TGTGCCAGCAGCTTAGGGGACAGGTATAACGAGCAGTACTTC

D: TRBD2
J: TRBJ2-5
V: TRBV30
size: NA
CDR3: CAWSANSGGGETQYF
DNA: TGTGCCTGGAGTGCTAATAGCGGGGGCGGAGAGACCCAGTACTTC

D: TRBD2
J: TRBJ2-3
V: TRBV4-2
size: NA
CDR3: CASSQAHYGLAQVTDTQYF
DNA: TGTGCCAGCAGCCAAGCGCACTACGGACTAGCCCAGGTCACAGATACGCAGTATTTT

D: TRBD2
J: TRBJ2-3
V: TRBV6-4
size: NA
CDR3: CASSRSGLNIDTQYF
DNA: TGTGCCAGCAGTCGCTCGGGACTAAACATAGATACGCAGTATTTT

D: TRBD1
J: TRBJ1-2
V: TRBV27
size: NA
CDR3: CASSLKGTGIWGLGGYTF
DNA: TGTGCCAGCAGTCTGAAAGGGACAGGGATATGGGGTCTAGGGGGCTACACCTTC

D: NA
J: TRBJ1-5
V: TRBV19
size: once
CDR3: CASSTVGLAQPQHF
DNA: TGTGCCAGTAGTACCGTGGGCTTGGCCCAGCCCCAGCATTTT

D: TRBD1
J: TRBJ2-7
V: TRBV5-1
size: NA
CDR3: CASSSRQGELDEQYF
DNA: TGCGCCAGCAGCTCCCGACAGGGGGAGCTGGACGAGCAGTACTTC

D: TRBD1
J: TRBJ2-5
V: TRBV28
size: NA
CDR3: CASSRDRGRETQYF
DNA: TGTGCCAGCAGCCGGGACAGGGGTCGAGAGACCCAGTACTTC

D: NA
J: TRBJ2-5
V: TRBV6-1
size: NA
CDR3: CASTGVPDNQETQYF
DNA: TGTGCCAGCACCGGAGTTCCCGATAACCAAGAGACCCAGTACTTC

D: NA
J: TRBJ1-5
V: TRBV5-1
size: few
CDR3: CASSLVSGNNQPQHF
DNA: TGCGCCAGCAGCTTGGTATCGGGGAATAATCAGCCCCAGCATTTT

D: NA
J: TRBJ1-2
V: TRBV19
size: NA
CDR3: CASSTWTHPEGGYTF
DNA: TGTGCCAGTAGTACATGGACGCACCCAGAGGGTGGCTACACCTTC

D: TRBD1
J: TRBJ1-1
V: TRBV5-6
size: few
CDR3: CASSPQGSEETEAFF
DNA: TGTGCCAGCAGCCCACAGGGGAGTGAAGAGACTGAAGCTTTCTTT

D: TRBD1
J: TRBJ1-5
V: TRBV4-1
size: NA
CDR3: CASSSQTGDQPQHF
DNA: TGCGCCAGCAGCTCCCAGACAGGGGATCAGCCCCAGCATTTT

D: TRBD2
J: TRBJ2-7
V: TRBV7-9
size: NA
CDR3: CASSPSGSINEQYF
DNA: TGTGCCAGCAGCCCTAGCGGGAGTATCAACGAGCAGTACTTC

D: TRBD1
J: TRBJ2-3
V: TRBV19
size: once
CDR3: CASSISRGDTQYF
DNA: TGTGCCAGTAGTATATCCAGGGGGGATACGCAGTATTTT

D: NA
J: TRBJ1-5
V: TRBV2
size: once
CDR3: CASSVGDGVNQPQHF
DNA: TGTGCCAGCAGTGTCGGAGACGGAGTAAATCAGCCCCAGCATTTT

D: NA
J: TRBJ2-1
V: TRBV19
size: NA
CDR3: CASRSNPSYNEQFF
DNA: TGTGCCAGTAGGAGTAATCCATCCTACAATGAGCAGTTCTTC

D: NA
J: TRBJ2-1
V: TRBV9
size: NA
CDR3: CASSPHRTDINEQFF
DNA: TGTGCCAGCAGCCCCCATCGGACAGACATCAATGAGCAGTTCTTC

D: NA
J: TRBJ2-7
V: TRBV13
size: NA
CDR3: CASSSRVTGFEQYF
DNA: TGTGCCAGCAGCTCTAGGGTCACAGGGTTCGAGCAGTACTTC

D: TRBD2
J: TRBJ2-2
V: TRBV7-8
size: NA
CDR3: CASSARTSGGWANTGELFF
DNA: TGTGCCAGCAGCGCAAGGACTAGCGGGGGGTGGGCGAACACCGGGGAGCTGTTTTTT

D: TRBD2
J: TRBJ2-3
V: TRBV9
size: NA
CDR3: CASSVDPSGGDTQYF
DNA: TGTGCCAGCAGCGTAGATCCTAGCGGGGGGGATACGCAGTATTTT

D: TRBD2
J: TRBJ2-5
V: TRBV5-4
size: NA
CDR3: CASSPTRLAGISGETQYF
DNA: TGTGCCAGCAGCCCTACCAGACTAGCGGGGATCTCAGGGGAGACCCAGTACTTC

D: NA
J: TRBJ1-2
V: TRBV21-1
size: NA
CDR3: CASSKEGQAYGYTF
DNA: TGTGCCAGCAGCAAAGAGGGACAGGCCTATGGCTACACCTTC

D: TRBD1
J: TRBJ2-3
V: TRBV7-6
size: NA
CDR3: CASSLGVTGQTDTQYF
DNA: TGTGCCAGCAGCTTAGGAGTGACAGGGCAAACAGATACGCAGTATTTT

D: NA
J: TRBJ2-7
V: TRBV28
size: NA
CDR3: CASTLGGASGYEQYF
DNA: TGTGCCAGCACCTTAGGGGGGGCCAGTGGTTACGAGCAGTACTTC

D: TRBD2
J: TRBJ2-3
V: TRBV7-6
size: NA
CDR3: CASSFTELAGAADTQYF
DNA: TGTGCCAGCAGCTTCACGGAACTAGCGGGAGCGGCGGATACGCAGTATTTT

D: NA
J: TRBJ2-2
V: TRBV7-9
size: NA
CDR3: CASSPGAHTGELFF
DNA: TGTGCCAGCAGCCCAGGGGCACACACCGGGGAGCTGTTTTTT

D: NA
J: TRBJ2-7
V: TRBV27
size: NA
CDR3: CASSLSDRFSYEQYF
DNA: TGTGCCAGCAGTTTATCAGACAGGTTCTCCTACGAGCAGTACTTC

D: TRBD1
J: TRBJ2-5
V: TRBV5-1
size: NA
CDR3: CASAEGQAPGETQYF
DNA: TGCGCCAGCGCAGAAGGACAGGCCCCAGGGGAGACCCAGTACTTC

D: NA
J: TRBJ2-1
V: TRBV7-6
size: NA
CDR3: CASSLSDGGGNEQFF
DNA: TGTGCCAGCAGCTTATCGGACGGAGGCGGCAATGAGCAGTTCTTC

D: NA
J: TRBJ1-4
V: TRBV6-1
size: NA
CDR3: CASSGAFNEKLFF
DNA: TGTGCCAGCAGTGGGGCGTTTAATGAAAAACTGTTTTTT

D: TRBD1
J: TRBJ1-5
V: TRBV6-6
size: NA
CDR3: CASSLDREDQPQHF
DNA: TGTGCCAGCAGTTTAGACAGGGAGGATCAGCCCCAGCATTTT

D: NA
J: TRBJ1-1
V: TRBV6-5
size: once
CDR3: CASSWKTGNTEAFF
DNA: TGTGCCAGCAGTTGGAAGACTGGTAACACTGAAGCTTTCTTT

D: NA
J: TRBJ2-2
V: TRBV9
size: NA
CDR3: CASSVALAGATGELFF
DNA: TGTGCCAGCAGCGTAGCTTTGGCAGGGGCGACAGGGGAGCTGTTTTTT

D: TRBD1
J: TRBJ1-6
V: TRBV4-3
size: NA
CDR3: CASSRQGVGNSPLHF
DNA: TGCGCCAGCAGCCGTCAGGGGGTAGGGAATTCACCCCTCCACTTT

D: TRBD2
J: TRBJ2-2
V: TRBV30
size: NA
CDR3: CAWMGLAGGNGELFF
DNA: TGTGCCTGGATGGGACTAGCGGGAGGGAACGGGGAGCTGTTTTTT

D: TRBD1
J: TRBJ2-6
V: TRBV4-3
size: NA
CDR3: CASSQDSRTGTSGANVLTF
DNA: TGCGCCAGCAGCCAAGATAGCAGGACAGGAACCTCTGGGGCCAACGTCCTGACTTTC

D: NA
J: TRBJ2-5
V: TRBV11-2
size: once
CDR3: CASSLKGEETQYF
DNA: TGTGCCAGCAGCTTGAAGGGAGAAGAGACCCAGTACTTC

D: NA
J: TRBJ1-4
V: TRBV5-1
size: NA
CDR3: CASSLGATNEKLFF
DNA: TGCGCCAGCAGCTTAGGGGCAACTAATGAAAAACTGTTTTTT

D: NA
J: TRBJ2-5
V: TRBV19
size: NA
CDR3: CASSIEKRQETQYF
DNA: TGTGCCAGTAGTATTGAAAAGCGACAAGAGACCCAGTACTTC

D: TRBD1
J: TRBJ2-5
V: TRBV5-1
size: NA
CDR3: CASSDHRGKEETQYF
DNA: TGCGCCAGCAGCGACCACAGGGGTAAAGAAGAGACCCAGTACTTC

D: NA
J: TRBJ1-2
V: TRBV2
size: large
CDR3: CASRDSSRIYGYTF
DNA: TGTGCCAGCAGGGACTCATCTCGAATCTATGGCTACACCTTC